These 27 T cell receptor beta chains were all obtained from the same sample, sequenced in a study of blood T cell repertoires in COVID-19. Clones were read by immunoSEQ multiplex PCR, and TCRdb kept only the in-frame ones, dropping some. The sample has around 260,000 clones, 65% to 90% seen once. The sequencing input was peripheral blood. Source of these receptors: a human donor in a cohort sampled during active COVID-19.

The chain uses TRBV29-1 and TRBJ2-1; 12 positions agree with TRBD2. Germline CDR1 is SQVTM and CDR2 is ANQGSEA. The trim removed 5 bases at V and 3 bases at J, leaving 8 bases unmatched. This CDR3 contains 16 residues. CDR3 nucleotides: TGCAGCGTTCTAGGACTAGCGGGAAGACGCTACAATGAGCAGTTCTTC. Protein: CSVLGLAGRRYNEQFF.

The V call is TRBV27, the J call TRBJ2-4; D call uncertain. The CDR3 totals 15 residues. Trimming took 3 bases from V and 1 from J, leaving 10 bases between them. Per the germline V gene, CDR1 is MNHEY and CDR2 is SMNVEV (reference sequence). The CDR3 nucleotides read TGTGCCAGCAGTTTGGATTTCGGGGCCAAAAACATTCAGTACTTC. Amino acids: CASSLDFGAKNIQYF.

The CDR3 DNA is TGCAGCGTTGTTTTCGGGAGGTTGGACACCGGGGAGCTGTTTTTT. This translates into CSVVFGRLDTGELFF. The chain carries TRBV29-1 and TRBJ2-2; 7 nucleotides agree with TRBD2. The CDR3 sequence is 15 residues long. Germline V gene sequence: CDR1 SQVTM, CDR2 ANQGSEA. The junction had 8 bases not matched to a gene; V was cut back by 4 bases and J by 3 bases.

The rearrangement uses TRBV6-5 and TRBJ2-7, with TRBD2 matching 7 bases. Germline CDR1 is MNHEY and CDR2 is SVGAGI. This CDR3 is 16 amino acids long. V was pared by 2 bases and J by 0 bases, with 7 bases of the junction left unmatched. The CDR3 protein is CASSYPPSGTSYEQYF. The CDR3 DNA follows: TGTGCCAGCAGTTACCCCCCGAGCGGGACCTCCTACGAGCAGTACTTC.

V gene TRBV6-5 combines with J gene TRBJ2-3; D remains unclear. The germline V and J ends were trimmed by 5 bases and 4 bases, with 7 bases remaining between them. CDR1 and CDR2 from the germline V gene are MNHEY and SVGAGI. The CDR3 length is 12 residues. The CDR3 nucleotides are TGTGCCAGCAGTCAATGGCCAGATACGCAGTATTTT. Translation: CASSQWPDTQYF.

J is TRBJ1-2 and V is TRBV7-2, with D hard to call. The germline gives CDR1 SGHTA, CDR2 FQGNSA. The CDR3 runs 15 residues. The V gene lost 1 base and the J gene lost 6 bases, with 15 bases spanning the gap. The CDR3 region is CASSLESKREDGYTF. The DNA of the CDR3 is TGTGCCAGCAGCTTAGAGTCAAAGCGGGAGGATGGCTACACCTTC.

The gene calls are TRBV6-5 and TRBJ1-5; TRBD1 might be the D (5 bases). The germline CDR1 and CDR2 sequences are MNHEY and SVGAGI. Trimming took 10 bases from V and 0 from J, leaving 13 bases between them. CDR3 length: 14 amino acids. Here the CDR3 DNA reads TGTGCCACCCGGGGGGAGGTTAGCAATCAGCCCCAGCATTTT. It specifies CATRGEVSNQPQHF.

The chain combines TRBV20-1 with TRBJ1-1, with a weak D call TRBD1 (5 bases). CDR1 is DFQATT and CDR2 is SNEGSKA in the germline V gene (reference sequence). This CDR3 is 11 amino acids long. CDR3 amino acids: CKGDTNTEAFF. In DNA, the CDR3 is TGCAAAGGGGATACGAACACTGAAGCTTTCTTT.

This clone has only one observation. The gene calls are TRBV28 and TRBJ2-2; 7 nucleotides align to TRBD1. Unmatched junction bases numbered 10, after V lost 6 bases and J lost 6 bases. Per germline, CDR1 MDHEN and CDR2 SYDVKM. The length of the CDR3 is 15 residues. CDR3 region: CASRIRQGLAGELFF. The CDR3 region has the DNA TGTGCCAGCAGGATCCGACAGGGCTTGGCCGGGGAGCTGTTTTTT.

The V and J genes are TRBV27 and TRBJ2-1, with D possibly TRBD2 on 5 matching bases. V was trimmed by 4 bases and J by 9 bases, leaving 19 bases between them. The CDR3 spans 15 residues. Germline V gene sequence: CDR1 MNHEY, CDR2 SMNVEV (reference sequence). This CDR3 reads CASSSSPVRESEQFF. The DNA for the CDR3 is TGTGCCAGCAGTTCCTCCCCGGTTAGGGAGAGTGAGCAGTTCTTC.

This clone was found once. The chain has TRBV27 and TRBJ1-2; tentative D call: TRBD1 (6 bases). CDR3 length: 14 amino acids. CDR1 is MNHEY, CDR2 SMNVEV, per germline (reference sequence). V lost 3 bases and J lost 2, with 10 bases in between. DNA of the CDR3: TGTGCCAGCAGTTTGGGTCAGGGGAACTATGGCTACACCTTC. It codes for CASSLGQGNYGYTF.

CDR3 DNA: TGTGCCAGCAGTTCTCAGGGGACCGCTGAAGCTTTCTTT. Amino acids: CASSSQGTAEAFF. V usage is TRBV6-5 and J usage is TRBJ1-1; D is perhaps TRBD1 (6 bases). Per germline, CDR1 MNHEY and CDR2 SVGAGI. There are 13 residues in the CDR3. Deletions cut 4 bases from V and 6 bases from J, with 12 bases between.

The gene calls are TRBV7-2 and TRBJ1-2; D is unresolved. The V and J ends lost 3 bases and 5 bases respectively, with 19 bases between them. Germline V lookup: CDR1 SGHTA, CDR2 FQGNSA. The CDR3 contains 16 residues. In DNA, the CDR3 is TGTGCCAGCAGCTTCTCGAGTCCGCCGAGGGCGTATGGCTACACCTTC. Protein sequence: CASSFSSPPRAYGYTF.

The chain links TRBV10-3 to TRBJ2-3; 10 positions match TRBD2. The J segment lost 5 bases and the V segment lost 0 bases, leaving 2 bases of the junction unmatched. This CDR3 comprises 15 residues. Germline CDR1 ENHRY, CDR2 SYGVKD. In DNA, the CDR3 is TGTGCCATCAGTGAGTCTGGACTAGCGGTAGATACGCAGTATTTT. It codes for CAISESGLAVDTQYF.

To note about this clone: Other DNA sequences in the same sample also yield this CDR3. This chain uses TRBV5-1 with TRBJ1-2, with 10 bases lining up with TRBD1. The J segment lost 5 bases and the V segment lost 4 bases, leaving 2 bases of the junction unmatched. Germline V gives CDR1 SGHRS, CDR2 YFSETQ. This CDR3 region has 13 residues. Written as DNA, the CDR3 is TGCGCCAGCAGCCCGGGACAGGGGTATGGCTACACCTTC. This encodes CASSPGQGYGYTF.

The chain carries TRBV6-6 and TRBJ1-2; perhaps TRBD1 as D (5 bases). The length of the CDR3 is 16 residues. V shed 5 bases and J shed 4 bases, with 20 bases lying between them. Per germline, CDR1 MNHNY and CDR2 SVGAGI (reference sequence). As DNA, the CDR3 is TGTGCCAGCAGTCCGGGGGGAGTGTCTAGTAGCTATGGCTACACCTTC. Its protein product is CASSPGGVSSSYGYTF.

About this clone: Other DNA sequences of this sample code for an identical CDR3. The J gene is TRBJ2-7, the V gene TRBV27; D unresolved. The CDR3 totals 13 residues. The V end lost 3 bases, the J end lost 0 bases, and 6 bases lay between the germline ends. Germline CDR1 MNHEY, CDR2 SMNVEV (reference sequence). CDR3 residues: CASSLTGSYEQYF. The DNA of the CDR3 is TGTGCCAGCAGTTTGACGGGCTCCTACGAGCAGTACTTC.

The DNA of the CDR3 is TGTGCCAGCAGTGGGGGGGCTCTAGATACGCAGTATTTT. This translates into CASSGGALDTQYF. The V call is TRBV12-3 or TRBV12-4, the J call TRBJ2-3, with D possibly being TRBD2 (7 bases). Trimming removed 5 bases from V and 5 bases from J, with 11 bases in between. This CDR3 contains 13 residues.

The chain couples TRBV13 to TRBJ1-2; a weak D match, TRBD1 (6 bases). The CDR3 loop spans 13 amino acids. Germline-derived CDR1 and CDR2 are PRHDT and FYEKMQ (reference sequence). V lost 3 bases and J 8 bases, leaving 13 bases between the germline ends. The CDR3 DNA follows: TGTGCCAGCAGCTTTAAGACAGGACAGGGCTACACCTTC. Protein product: CASSFKTGQGYTF.

Here the CDR3 DNA reads TGTGCCAGCAGCTTTACAGGGCTCGCTGAAGCTTTCTTT. Encoded protein: CASSFTGLAEAFF. V is TRBV11-2 and J is TRBJ1-1; possible D gene TRBD1, 6 bases. This CDR3 spans 13 amino acids. Trimming stripped 3 bases from V and 6 bases from J, with 11 bases between. From germline, CDR1 is SGHAT and CDR2 FQNNGV. Variable domain in full (rest from reference TRBV11-2 and TRBJ1-1): EAGVAQSPRYKIIEKRQSVAFWCNPISGHATLYWYQQILGQGPKLLIQFQNNGVVDDSQLPKDRFSAERLKGVDSTLKIQPAKLEDSAVYLCASSFTGLAEAFFGQGTRLTVV.

The rearrangement uses TRBV5-1 and TRBJ2-1, with D unclear. In germline, CDR1 is SGHRS, CDR2 YFSETQ. The CDR3 runs to 14 residues. Trimming took off 5 bases at V and 8 bases at J, with 17 bases between the two ends. The CDR3 bases are TGCGCCAGCAGGGAGAGGTCCGACCCGCATGAGCAGTTCTTC. It encodes CASRERSDPHEQFF.

The chain has TRBV6-5 and TRBJ2-1; D uncertain. Trimming removed 6 bases at V and 4 bases at J, with 13 bases between. Germline values: CDR1 MNHEY, CDR2 SVGAGI. The CDR3 sequence is 14 residues long. CDR3 DNA sequence: TGTGCCAGCAGACAAATTCAGTATTACAATGAGCAGTTCTTC. It translates to CASRQIQYYNEQFF.

This clone was picked up a small number of times. The chain recombines TRBV20-1 with TRBJ2-7, with D maybe TRBD2 (5 bases). Germline lookup yields CDR1 DFQATT and CDR2 SNEGSKA (reference sequence). CDR3 length equals 10 residues. The V and J ends lost 3 bases and 9 bases respectively, with 9 bases between them. The CDR3 sequence is CSASSGTQYF. CDR3 sequence (DNA): TGCAGTGCTAGTTCGGGAACGCAGTACTTC.

V and J are TRBV28 and TRBJ2-7; 13 bases line up with TRBD2. The CDR3 is made up of 17 amino acids. From germline, CDR1 is MDHEN and CDR2 SYDVKM. The V and J ends lost 5 bases and 5 bases, in that order; junction bases with no gene match: 12. CDR3 bases: TGTGCCAGCAGTCGGAAGGGACTAGCGGGACCAAGCCACGAGCAGTACTTC. Amino acid sequence: CASSRKGLAGPSHEQYF.

Only a few counts were recorded for this clone. V and J are TRBV15 and TRBJ1-5; D is undetermined. V gave up 8 bases and J gave up 0 bases, with 8 bases separating them. The length of the CDR3 is 13 residues. Per the germline V gene, CDR1 is LNHNV and CDR2 is YYDKDF (reference sequence). This CDR3 reads CATAATSNQPQHF. Here the CDR3 DNA reads TGTGCCACCGCGGCAACTAGCAATCAGCCCCAGCATTTT.

This clone was observed a handful of times. The chain carries TRBV2 and TRBJ2-7, with 7 bases fitting TRBD1. The V gene's germline CDR1 is SNHLY and CDR2 FYNNEI. The J segment lost 2 bases and the V segment lost 2 bases, leaving 6 bases of the junction unmatched. CDR3 length equals 15 residues. The CDR3 DNA is TGTGCCAGCAGTGAAAGGAGACAGGGTACCTACGAGCAGTACTTC. Protein: CASSERRQGTYEQYF. Together with reference TRBV2 and TRBJ2-7, the CDR3 gives the full variable domain: EPEVTQTPSHQVTQMGQEVILRCVPISNHLYFYWYRQILGQKVEFLVSFYNNEISEKSEIFDDQFSVERPDGSNFTLKIRSTKLEDSAMYFCASSERRQGTYEQYFGPGTRLTVT.

The rearrangement links TRBV6-5 to TRBJ2-5; D ambiguous. CDR1 is MNHEY and CDR2 is SVGAGI in the germline V gene. The CDR3 loop spans 16 amino acids. V gave up 0 bases and J gave up 5 bases, with 16 bases separating them. The CDR3 protein is CASSYSPLVARETQYF. As DNA, the CDR3 is TGTGCCAGCAGTTACTCCCCTCTGGTAGCTCGGGAGACCCAGTACTTC.